This T cell receptor (beta chain) originates from a study of tissue T cells after allogeneic stem cell transplantation. Study observations and caveats: Sampling depth was limited, and the cohort was small and clinically varied. Across patients, clones rarely overlapped, yet motif clusters were shared tissue-specifically. Which tissue TCRs were alloreactive or antigen-specific was not determined. Some clones might be persisting host cells.

This clone was seen only a few times. What it binds is unknown. These gene names are mouse names. Coverage ceases 1 residue before the CDR3 finishes, and the germline J gene fills in the end. There are 14 residues in the CDR3. Trimming stripped 3 bases from V and 4 bases from J, with 9 bases between. Germline CDR1 and CDR2: KGHPV and FQNQEV (reference sequence). TCRdb keeps only in-frame clones here, not all; method: immunoSEQ multiplex PCR. The sample yields 7,500 to 8,500 clones, about 37% seen once. The time point: mouse harvest day 14 after allogeneic transplant. The graft held 10^6 splenic CD5+ T cells and 10^7 T-cell-depleted bone marrow cells. Tissues came from B6→BALB/c major-mismatch GVHD mice at day 7 or 14.

This receptor was obtained from a female BALB/c mouse given C57BL/6 T cells with graft-versus-host disease after an allogeneic hematopoietic cell transplant. Sequenced: skin. V and J are TRBV26 and TRBJ1-4, with TRBD1 as a possible D gene (5 bases). The CDR3 region is CASSLSGHNERLFF. The DNA read from the CDR3 is TGTGCCAGCAGTCTATCAGGACACAACGAAAGATTATTT.